This T cell receptor (beta chain) was found in a study of control samples from healthy donors and cancer patients. TCRdb keeps only in-frame clones here, not all; method: immunoSEQ multiplex PCR. The sample holds around 200,000 clones, about 94% seen once. The TCR comes from a man aged 45-65 years in good health. The sample comprised blood.

Here the CDR3 DNA reads TGTGCCTGGAGTGTGGGGCTAGCGGGCAACAATGAGCAGTTCTTC. Amino acid sequence: CAWSVGLAGNNEQFF. J is TRBJ2-1 and V is TRBV30; 8 bases match TRBD2. Trimming took 0 bases from V and 5 from J; bases not matched to a gene: 6. From germline, CDR1 is GTSNPN and CDR2 SVGIG (reference sequence). The CDR3 consists of 15 residues.